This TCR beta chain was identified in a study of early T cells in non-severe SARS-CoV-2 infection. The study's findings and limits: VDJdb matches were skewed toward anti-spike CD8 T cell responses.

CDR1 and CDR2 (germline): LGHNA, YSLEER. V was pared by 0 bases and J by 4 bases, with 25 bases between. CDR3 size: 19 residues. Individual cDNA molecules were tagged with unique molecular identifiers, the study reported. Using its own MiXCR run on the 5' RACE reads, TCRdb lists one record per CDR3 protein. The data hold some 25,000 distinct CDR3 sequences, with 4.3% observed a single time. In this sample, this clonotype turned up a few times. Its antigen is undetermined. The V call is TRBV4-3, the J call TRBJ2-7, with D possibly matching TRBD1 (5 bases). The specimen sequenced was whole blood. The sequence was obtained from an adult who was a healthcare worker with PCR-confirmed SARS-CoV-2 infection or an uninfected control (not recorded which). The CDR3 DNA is TGCGCCAGCAGCCAAGACTATCTGCCGATGGCTGGGGCGACTTACGAGCAGTACTTC. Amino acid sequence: CASSQDYLPMAGATYEQYF.